A selection of T cell receptor beta chains follows, all from one sample in a study of blood T cell repertoires in COVID-19. Produced via immunoSEQ multiplex PCR; TCRdb's table is partial and in-frame only. This sample has about 190,000 clones, with approximately 90% found just once. Material for sequencing was peripheral blood. Receptors were obtained from a man between 60 and 75 years old with active or convalescent COVID-19. Both conserved end residues are part of each CDR3. A D gene is named only where the DNA matches it firmly. Clone sizes are given selectively: once, few, many, or a class where the clone is expanded.

NA | NA | TRBJ2-7 | TRBV6-5 | CASSYNSQSIYEQYF | TGTGCCAGCAGTTATAACAGCCAATCCATCTACGAGCAGTACTTC
TRBD1 | NA | TRBJ2-7 | TRBV7-2 | CASSSVPGQGNF | TGTGCCAGCAGCTCGGTCCCGGGACAGGGGAACTTC
TRBD1 | NA | TRBJ1-1 | TRBV4-1 | CASSQQGATNTEAFF | TGCGCCAGCAGCCAACAGGGGGCGACGAACACTGAAGCTTTCTTT
TRBD1 | NA | TRBJ1-1 | TRBV4-1 | CASSSTRGRTEAFF | TGCGCCAGCAGCTCTACCAGGGGGCGGACTGAAGCTTTCTTT
NA | NA | TRBJ2-5 | TRBV5-1 | CASSLELQETQYF | TGCGCCAGCAGCTTGGAACTACAAGAGACCCAGTACTTC
TRBD1 | NA | TRBJ1-1 | TRBV5-8 | CASSFMAGQGMTEAFF | TGTGCCAGCAGCTTCATGGCTGGACAGGGTATGACTGAAGCTTTCTTT
NA | NA | TRBJ2-7 | TRBV27 | CASSLGTEGFEQYF | TGTGCCAGCAGTTTAGGGACGGAGGGTTTCGAGCAGTACTTC
TRBD2 | NA | TRBJ2-3 | TRBV9 | CASSVSLRGEYTDTQYF | TGTGCCAGCAGCGTATCGTTGCGGGGGGAGTACACAGATACGCAGTATTTT
NA | NA | TRBJ1-1 | TRBV6-5 | CASSYNDRYYTEAFF | TGTGCCAGCAGTTATAACGACAGATACTACACTGAAGCTTTCTTT
TRBD1 | NA | TRBJ2-3 | TRBV29-1 | CSADTDRGTDTQYF | TGCAGCGCCGATACGGACAGGGGAACAGATACGCAGTATTTT
TRBD1 | NA | TRBJ1-2 | TRBV13 | CASRNRGMYGYTF | TGTGCCAGCCGGAACAGGGGAATGTACGGCTACACCTTC
TRBD2 | NA | TRBJ2-3 | TRBV28 | CASSRTRVDTQYF | TGTGCCAGCAGCAGGACTAGGGTGGATACGCAGTATTTT
NA | NA | TRBJ2-3 | TRBV7-3 | CASSSADTQYF | TGTGCCAGCAGCTCCGCAGATACGCAGTATTTT
TRBD1 | NA | TRBJ2-7 | TRBV11-1 | CASSFGRTGSSYEQYF | TGTGCCAGCAGCTTTGGTCGGACAGGTAGCTCCTACGAGCAGTACTTC
NA | NA | TRBJ1-5 | TRBV6-5 | CASRLGHGSSPQHF | TGTGCCAGCAGACTCGGACACGGGTCAAGTCCCCAGCATTTT
TRBD1 | NA | TRBJ1-6 | TRBV4-2 | CASSQVGGGNNSPLHF | TGTGCCAGCAGCCAAGTAGGAGGGGGCAATAATTCACCCCTCCACTTT
NA | NA | TRBJ2-7 | TRBV21-1 | CASSSTRYEQYF | TGTGCCAGCAGCTCGACTAGATACGAGCAGTACTTC
TRBD1 | NA | TRBJ1-4 | TRBV6-5 | CATTRGPGNEKLFF | TGTGCCACTACTAGGGGGCCGGGTAATGAAAAACTGTTTTTT
NA | NA | TRBJ1-1 | TRBV2 | CASRRGGGTEAFF | TGTGCCAGCAGGAGGGGGGGTGGCACTGAAGCTTTCTTT
NA | few | TRBJ1-2 | TRBV6-6 | CASSYGPGTNYGYTF | TGTGCCAGCAGTTACGGGCCAGGAACTAACTATGGCTACACCTTC
NA | NA | TRBJ2-2 | TRBV19 | CASTRGNTGELFF | TGTGCCAGTACCCGGGGGAACACCGGGGAGCTGTTTTTT
NA | NA | TRBJ2-1 | TRBV5-1 | CASSLATVAGNEQFF | TGCGCCAGCAGCTTGGCCACAGTTGCTGGAAATGAGCAGTTCTTC
NA | once | TRBJ2-7 | TRBV27 | CASSYASSNEQYF | TGTGCCAGCAGTTATGCGAGTAGTAACGAGCAGTACTTC
TRBD2 | NA | TRBJ2-3 | TRBV5-4 | CASSHRLAGGPTDTQYF | TGTGCCAGCAGCCATCGACTAGCGGGGGGCCCCACAGATACGCAGTATTTT
NA | NA | TRBJ2-5 | TRBV10-3 | CAIQGSTQETQYF | TGTGCCATACAGGGTAGCACACAAGAGACCCAGTACTTC
NA | NA | TRBJ1-2 | TRBV7-9 | CASSPGGLMANYGYTF | TGTGCCAGCAGCCCGGGGGGGCTTATGGCTAACTATGGCTACACCTTC
TRBD2 | NA | TRBJ2-7 | TRBV2 | CASSAGGGAYEQYF | TGTGCCAGCAGTGCCGGCGGGGGGGCCTACGAGCAGTACTTC
TRBD1 | NA | TRBJ2-1 | TRBV6-5 | CASRGTVDNEQFF | TGTGCCAGCAGGGGGACAGTGGACAATGAGCAGTTCTTC
NA | NA | TRBJ2-1 | TRBV21-1 | CASSSPGQGYNEQFF | TGTGCCAGCAGTTCCCCGGGACAGGGATACAATGAGCAGTTCTTC
NA | NA | TRBJ2-7 | TRBV5-4 | CASSSQDGSGEQYF | TGTGCCAGCAGCTCACAGGACGGTTCGGGTGAGCAGTACTTC
TRBD2 | NA | TRBJ2-2 | TRBV15 | CATSTSSGWTGELFF | TGTGCCACCAGCACCTCTAGCGGGTGGACCGGGGAGCTGTTTTTT
NA | NA | TRBJ1-6 | TRBV6-1 | CASSERGAYNSPLHF | TGTGCCAGCAGTGAAAGGGGTGCCTATAATTCACCCCTCCACTTT
NA | NA | TRBJ2-7 | TRBV15 | CATSRETGYYEQYF | TGTGCCACCAGCAGAGAGACAGGTTACTACGAGCAGTACTTC
NA | NA | TRBJ1-1 | TRBV24-1 | CATSDPRRGNTEAFF | TGTGCCACCAGTGATCCTAGGCGGGGGAACACTGAAGCTTTCTTT
TRBD1 | NA | TRBJ1-2 | TRBV10-2 | CATRGQGNYGYTF | TGCGCCACCCGAGGACAGGGGAACTATGGCTACACCTTC
TRBD1 | NA | TRBJ1-2 | TRBV7-2 | CASSSTRGLQGANYGYTF | TGTGCCAGCAGCTCCACCCGCGGCCTACAGGGGGCTAACTATGGCTACACCTTC
NA | NA | TRBJ1-2 | TRBV7-9 | CASSHPVGQGSYGYTF | TGTGCCAGCAGTCACCCCGTCGGCCAGGGCTCTTATGGCTACACCTTC
TRBD2 | NA | TRBJ2-1 | TRBV4-1 | CASSPTPGLGLNEQFF | TGCGCCAGCAGCCCTACTCCGGGACTAGGGTTAAATGAGCAGTTCTTC
TRBD2 | NA | TRBJ2-5 | TRBV25-1 | CASSDSLAGETQYF | TGTGCCAGCAGTGATTCACTAGCGGGGGAGACCCAGTACTTC
NA | NA | TRBJ1-5 | TRBV13 | CASSLAGGQPQHF | TGTGCCAGCAGCTTGGCAGGAGGTCAGCCCCAGCATTTT
TRBD2 | NA | TRBJ2-2 | TRBV10-3 | CAISGLAGTGELFF | TGTGCCATCAGTGGGCTAGCGGGGACCGGGGAGCTGTTTTTT
TRBD1 | once | TRBJ2-5 | TRBV19 | CASSLRQGVGETQYF | TGTGCCAGTAGTTTGCGACAGGGGGTTGGGGAGACCCAGTACTTC
NA | NA | TRBJ1-5 | TRBV6-1 | CASSEPSRDQPQHF | TGTGCCAGCAGTGAACCATCGAGAGATCAGCCCCAGCATTTT
NA | few | TRBJ1-2 | TRBV18 | CASSPLPGADGYTF | TGTGCCAGCTCACCTCTTCCAGGGGCGGATGGCTACACCTTC
NA | NA | TRBJ2-3 | TRBV5-5 | CASRLRGTTSTDTQYF | TGTGCCAGCAGACTAAGGGGGACTACGAGCACAGATACGCAGTATTTT
TRBD1 | NA | TRBJ2-1 | TRBV29-1 | CSVRTGKIEQFF | TGCAGCGTCAGGACAGGGAAGATTGAGCAGTTCTTC
NA | NA | TRBJ1-6 | TRBV6-5 | CASSRGAESPLHF | TGTGCCAGCAGTCGGGGGGCAGAGTCACCCCTCCACTTT
NA | NA | TRBJ1-2 | TRBV3-1/TRBV3-2 | CASTPTGTINYGYTF | TGTGCCAGCACCCCCACAGGGACGATTAACTATGGCTACACCTTC
NA | NA | TRBJ2-3 | TRBV9 | CASTSITDTQYF | TGTGCCAGCACGAGTATTACAGATACGCAGTATTTT
TRBD1 | NA | TRBJ2-1 | TRBV11-2 | CASSNRGRTGYNNEQFF | TGTGCCAGCAGCAATAGAGGGCGGACAGGGTATAACAATGAGCAGTTCTTC
NA | NA | TRBJ2-1 | TRBV4-1 | CASSQVVSNEQFF | TGCGCCAGCAGCCAAGTCGTGTCCAATGAGCAGTTCTTC
NA | NA | TRBJ1-3 | TRBV2 | CASSYSGGSGNTIYF | TGTGCCAGCAGTTATTCTGGGGGCTCGGGAAACACCATATATTTT
NA | few | TRBJ2-5 | TRBV2 | CASKLLQETQYF | TGTGCCAGCAAACTCCTTCAAGAGACCCAGTACTTC
NA | NA | TRBJ2-5 | TRBV5-1 | CASSLDSGGETQYF | TGCGCCAGCAGCTTGGATTCAGGGGGGGAGACCCAGTACTTC
NA | NA | TRBJ1-2 | TRBV2 | CASRGHLGGYTF | TGTGCCAGCAGGGGACACCTAGGAGGCTACACCTTC
NA | once | TRBJ2-1 | TRBV7-9 | CASSHRTDNEQFF | TGTGCCAGCAGCCATCGGACAGACAATGAGCAGTTCTTC
TRBD1 | NA | TRBJ2-7 | TRBV18 | CASSRDSSYEQYF | TGTGCCAGCTCACGGGACAGCTCCTACGAGCAGTACTTC
NA | few | TRBJ1-1 | TRBV11-1 | CASSPLVNSEAFF | TGTGCCAGCAGCCCCCTGGTTAACTCTGAAGCTTTCTTT